Presented here are 5 T cell receptor beta chains from one specimen sequenced in a study of T-cell reconstitution after alpha-beta-depleted transplantation in children. As it was prepared, the TCRbeta library received unique molecular identifiers. TCRdb recomputed calls from the PCR reads with MiXCR, one row per CDR3 protein. The sample contains about a million distinct CDR3 sequences, less than 30% of which appear only once. The specimen comprised PBMCs, mostly from graft donor cells, sampled 360 days after TCRalphabeta/CD19-depleted stem cell transplant. The source of these receptors is a boy in the first two years of life who had a stem cell transplant for SCID, so the T cells may come from the graft donor.

The V and J genes are TRBV12-3 or TRBV12-4 and TRBJ2-7, with D perhaps matching TRBD2 (6 bases). This CDR3 is 15 amino acids long. Trimming removed 3 bases at V and 1 base at J, with 13 bases between. The DNA of the CDR3 is TGTGCCAGCAGTTTGATGGGGGGACTTTCCTACGAGCAGTACTTC. This gives the protein CASSLMGGLSYEQYF.

This sequence joins TRBV7-9 and TRBJ2-3; no clear D gene. Germline loops: CDR1 SEHNR, CDR2 FQNEAQ (reference sequence). The CDR3 sequence is 15 residues long. V dropped 1 base and J dropped 2 bases, with 10 bases sitting between them. The CDR3 DNA follows: TGTGCCAGCAGCTTAGGTCTGGGCAACACAGATACGCAGTATTTT. As protein: CASSLGLGNTDTQYF.

The rearrangement joins TRBV4-2 to TRBJ1-6; 7 bases line up with TRBD1. Germline CDR1 is LGHNA and CDR2 is YNFKEQ. With 5 bases clipped from V and 6 bases from J, the junction kept 4 bases outside the gene matches. The CDR3 is 14 residues long. CDR3 nucleotide sequence: TGTGCCAGCAGCGACGACAGGGCTAATTCACCCCTCCACTTT. Translation gives CASSDDRANSPLHF.

V gene TRBV2 combines with J gene TRBJ2-5, with TRBD1 matching 8 bases. The V and J ends lost 6 bases and 9 bases, in that order; junction bases with no gene match: 15. The length of the CDR3 is 15 residues. Germline-derived CDR1 and CDR2 are SNHLY and FYNNEI. The CDR3 spells CASRGAGTGQAAQYF. The CDR3 nucleotides read TGTGCCAGCAGAGGGGCAGGGACAGGACAAGCGGCCCAGTACTTC.

A few counts support this clonotype. This chain connects TRBV20-1 to TRBJ2-1; D gene ambiguous. Trimming removed 5 bases from V and 15 bases from J, with 23 bases in between. Germline values: CDR1 DFQATT, CDR2 SNEGSKA (reference sequence). The CDR3 is 13 residues long. CDR3 region: CSALDLWRATRFF. CDR3 DNA: TGCAGTGCTCTTGACCTCTGGCGCGCAACACGGTTCTTC.